This T cell receptor (beta chain) was sequenced during a study of cytotoxic CD8 clonotypes in ibrutinib-treated CLL (dated by TCRdb to the early 2020s). Regarding the study in general: The cohort was composed of some twelve relapsed/refractory and about 15 treatment-naive patients; IGHV unmutated status was identified in fewer than 18 patients. On average, each sample had about 260,000 productive templates and approximately 89,000 productive rearrangements. Responses were partial in some 24 patients and complete in 2; after median 68 months follow-up, some 14 stayed in remission and some twelve progressed. Response samples were obtained after a median of 12 months of treatment, with a range of roughly 6 to 40 months. Every sample from remission and from progressive disease was obtained while the patients were still on ibrutinib. Of the approximately 86 participants in the trial, approximately 26 had longitudinal samples available. Cryopreserved peripheral blood mononuclear cells were obtained prior to treatment, at the time of response, and at either disease progression or sustained remission.

Summary of the overall study and its limitations: Public clonotypes were rare and either shrank or stayed stable during treatment, and the rise in clonality at ibrutinib response reflected expansion of private clonotypes. Lymph node repertoires were not examined, and the timing of sampling was not matched between patients in sustained remission and those whose disease progressed. An increase in clonality was observed at ibrutinib response, with clonality remaining stable during sustained remission and falling back toward baseline at progression. At baseline, clonality was higher than in age-matched healthy donors and showed a strong correlation with circulating CD8+ T-cell counts.

With regard to this clone: There is no known antigen for this receptor. One base away there is no much larger clone; base qualities are not given.

CDR1 and CDR2 are drawn from the germline V gene (reference sequence): SSHAT, FNYEAQ. At the junction V is shortened by 10 bases and J by 5 bases, with 17 bases in between. The CDR3 numbers 13 residues from cysteine through phenylalanine. This entry keeps only the CDR3 DNA: 39 bases, framed from base 1. The label giving this sample's time point can be read as: progressive disease on ibrutinib. For TCR beta library preparation, approximately 1.8 micrograms of genomic DNA was extracted from cryopreserved PBMCs. Longitudinal blood samples from CLL patients on ibrutinib monotherapy underwent high-throughput TCR beta sequencing. The patients took part in an open-label, single-center phase 2 trial of ibrutinib monotherapy. The goal of deep resolution MiSeq sequencing was a depth between 1 in 1 million and 1 in 200,000 T cells, and coverage averaged 10x per clonotype. TCR beta libraries were generated with the immunoSEQ hsTCRB Kit. Processing in the source paper ran as follows. The data were analyzed with ImmunoSEQ Analyzer and ImmunoSEQ Data Assistant, and V, D and J gene assignments followed IMGT definitions. Clonality was computed as one minus normalized Shannon entropy of productive rearrangement frequencies, ranging from 0 to 1. Only overrepresented clonotypes making up at least 0.05% of each patient's repertoire were included in the public clonotype analysis. Some 14 age-matched healthy donor repertoires from immuneACCESS served as clonality controls. The table comes from immuneACCESS by way of TCRdb, which keeps in-frame sequences with V and J called. Part of the clones is missing from these tables; in studies checked, under half for an unresolved V gene and the rest for unknown reasons. D and trimming were read from the DNA, whereas the V and J calls and clone size are those reported in that table. Within this sample are some 170,000 clones, with nearly 90% of them counted one time only. 3% to 3.5% of the sample is taken by the ten largest.

The clonotype was recovered from a human donor with chronic lymphocytic leukemia. The specimen was PBMCs, collected at disease progression, from a patient treated with ibrutinib. The chain employs TRBV7-7 and TRBJ2-5; TRBD1 is a possible D gene, resting on 5 matching bases. The base sequence is TGTGCCACCCCCCGGACAACCTGGGAGACCCAGTACTTC. Its protein is CATPRTTWETQYF.